Below, 8 T cell receptor beta chains from the same sample are listed, as sequenced in a study of blood T cell repertoires in COVID-19 (dated by TCRdb to 2020 to 2022). The library was prepared using the immunoSEQ multiplex PCR assay. TCRdb's version of the immuneACCESS table is confined to in-frame rearrangements and falls short of the full clone set. An unresolved V gene accounts for under half of the shortfall where checked; the remainder is of unknown origin. The sample table shows 130,000 to 150,000 clones, and approximately 80% are seen once. The top ten clonotypes cover 5% of the sample. The sample taken for sequencing was peripheral blood. The receptors shown here come from a woman between 50 and 59 years old with acute or convalescent COVID-19.

This chain connects TRBV6-4 to TRBJ2-2; a weak D match, TRBD1 (5 bases). Trimming pared 0 bases from V and 1 base from J, leaving 9 bases between. This CDR3 has 16 residues. CDR1 is MRHNA and CDR2 is SNTAGT in the germline V gene. The CDR3 spells CASSDSTQGNTGELFF. The DNA of the CDR3 is TGTGCCAGCAGTGACTCGACTCAGGGGAACACCGGGGAGCTGTTTTTT.

The chain employs TRBV7-2 and TRBJ2-3; 9 nucleotides align to TRBD2. V shed 3 bases, J shed 4 bases, and the junction held 2 bases outside the gene matches. The CDR3 sequence is 14 residues long. Germline V lookup: CDR1 SGHTA, CDR2 FQGNSA. The CDR3 region is CASSFLAGPDTQYF. CDR3 sequence (DNA): TGTGCCAGCAGCTTTCTAGCGGGGCCAGATACGCAGTATTTT.

This clone was detected only a few times. The chain carries TRBV30 and TRBJ1-2; D is undetermined. V lost 1 base, J lost 8 bases, and 14 bases lay in between. The length of the CDR3 is 13 residues. The germline V gene has CDR1 GTSNPN and CDR2 SVGIG (reference sequence). The CDR3 reads CAWSEWASMGYTF. The CDR3, as DNA: TGTGCCTGGAGTGAATGGGCCAGCATGGGCTACACCTTC. Supplemented by reference TRBV30 and TRBJ1-2, the full variable domain reads SQTIHQWPATLVQPVGSPLSLECTVEGTSNPNLYWYRQAAGRGLQLLFYSVGIGQISSEVPQNLSASRPQDRQFILSSKKLLLSDSGFYLCAWSEWASMGYTFGSGTRLTVV.

The chain combines TRBV25-1 with TRBJ1-2, with D uncertain. The V end was cut by 10 bases, the J end by 6 bases, with 12 bases between. The CDR3 length is 11 residues. The germline V gene has CDR1 MGHDK and CDR2 SYGVNS. Here the CDR3 DNA reads TGTGCCACTCAAACCGGAGATGGCTACACCTTC. This translates into CATQTGDGYTF.

The sample holds one count of this clone. The chain carries TRBV29-1 and TRBJ1-1; possible D gene TRBD1, 6 bases. The germline gives CDR1 SQVTM, CDR2 ANQGSEA. This CDR3 is 10 amino acids long. Trimming took 5 bases from V and 8 from J, leaving 9 bases between them. This CDR3 reads CSVHGTEAFF. The DNA of the CDR3 is TGCAGCGTTCATGGGACAGAAGCTTTCTTT.

V gene TRBV18 combines with J gene TRBJ2-3; D is perhaps TRBD2 (5 bases). Per the germline V gene, CDR1 is KGHSH and CDR2 is LQKENI. CDR3 length: 14 amino acids. V was trimmed by 4 bases and J by 2 bases, leaving 10 bases between them. The CDR3 here is CASSLQTNTDTQYF. The CDR3 nucleotides read TGTGCCAGCTCACTCCAGACTAACACAGATACGCAGTATTTT.

The V call is TRBV29-1, the J call TRBJ2-1; TRBD2 matches at 11 bases. Germline-derived CDR1 and CDR2 are SQVTM and ANQGSEA. This CDR3 has 18 amino acids. J lost 6 bases, V lost 4 bases, and 17 bases had no gene match. CDR3 region: CSVGETSGGNVHPNEQFF. The CDR3 coding sequence is TGCAGCGTTGGAGAAACTAGCGGGGGAAACGTACACCCCAATGAGCAGTTCTTC.

The genes are TRBV6-2 or TRBV6-3 and TRBJ1-6; 8 nucleotides align to TRBD1. The germline CDR1 and CDR2 sequences are MNHEY and SVGEGT. The V segment lost 5 bases and the J segment 9 bases; nucleotides outside the gene matches: 15. The CDR3 totals 17 residues. This CDR3 is CASSKNSPGTGSSPLHF. The CDR3 DNA reads TGTGCCAGCAGTAAAAACTCTCCCGGGACAGGTTCTTCACCCCTCCACTTT.